This paragraph covers one TCR beta chain sequence. This specimen comes from a study of shared clonotypes between healthy human individuals. Sequencing used immunoSEQ multiplex PCR; TCRdb keeps in-frame clones, though not all of them. The sample has some 2.4 million clones; approximately 93% are singletons. The split of CD4+ cells yielded CD45RA+ naive and CD45RA-negative memory subsets. The CDR3 has 14 amino acids. V lost 7 bases and J 4 bases, leaving 17 bases between the germline ends. Germline-derived CDR1 and CDR2 are SGHRS and YFSETQ. The TCR sequence derives from a man aged 18 to 29 in good health. Some clones in this sample may be carry-over from other donors' samples. Sequenced input: naive CD4+ T cells from PBMCs. The subset was: CD45RA+ positively selected. The rearrangement links TRBV5-1 to TRBJ1-2; no clear D. The CDR3 DNA reads as TGCGCCAGCGGGCCCGGAATCACCCCCTATGGCTACACCTTC. Translated: CASGPGITPYGYTF.